This T cell receptor beta chain was sequenced during a study of cytomegalovirus exposure and HLA in healthy donors. Study context: Of around 400 genotyped donors, more than 65% grouped in the Caucasian-associated ancestry cluster. Study-level results: A later analysis showed TCR association rates differing by HLA locus, peaking at DRB1 and lowest at HLA-C.

60 Vbeta and 13 Jbeta primers were used in PCR. Using immunoSEQ multiplex PCR, the repertoire was profiled, and TCRdb retains in-frame clones only, with some absent. The repertoire consists of approximately 52,000 clones, with about 69% occurring once and the leading ten covering less than 45%. Concerning this clone: Its antigen is undetermined.

Germline CDR1 and CDR2: SGHVS and FNYEAQ. The CDR3 has 13 residues. V lost 5 bases, J lost 8 bases, and 15 bases lay in between. All the people who gave samples were healthy bone marrow donors. The specimen sequenced was PBMCs. This clonotype originated in a man in his forties in good health and CMV-seropositive. The V call is TRBV7-6, the J call TRBJ1-2; D not resolved. CDR3 residues: CASSLGGIGGYTF. The CDR3 DNA reads as TGTGCCAGCAGCCTTGGAGGGATCGGCGGCTACACCTTC.